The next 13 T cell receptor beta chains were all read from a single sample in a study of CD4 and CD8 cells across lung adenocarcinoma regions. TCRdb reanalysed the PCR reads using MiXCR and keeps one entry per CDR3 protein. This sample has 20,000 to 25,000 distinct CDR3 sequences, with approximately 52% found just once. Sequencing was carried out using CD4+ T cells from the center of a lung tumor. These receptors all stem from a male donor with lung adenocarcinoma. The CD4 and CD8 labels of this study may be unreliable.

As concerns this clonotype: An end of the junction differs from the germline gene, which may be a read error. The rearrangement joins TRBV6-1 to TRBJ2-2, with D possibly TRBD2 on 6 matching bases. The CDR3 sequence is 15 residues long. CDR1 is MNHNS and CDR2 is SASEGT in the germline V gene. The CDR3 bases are TGTGCCAGGGGACTCCAGTCCGGAAGTCCCGGTGAGCTGTATTTT. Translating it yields CARGLQSGSPGELYF.

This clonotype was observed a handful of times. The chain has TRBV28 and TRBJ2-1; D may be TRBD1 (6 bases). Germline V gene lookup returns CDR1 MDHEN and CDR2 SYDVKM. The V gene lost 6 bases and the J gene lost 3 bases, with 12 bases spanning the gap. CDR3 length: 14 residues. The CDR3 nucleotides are TGTGCCAGCAGGGTGGACAGATACTACAATGAGCAGTTCTTC. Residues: CASRVDRYYNEQFF.

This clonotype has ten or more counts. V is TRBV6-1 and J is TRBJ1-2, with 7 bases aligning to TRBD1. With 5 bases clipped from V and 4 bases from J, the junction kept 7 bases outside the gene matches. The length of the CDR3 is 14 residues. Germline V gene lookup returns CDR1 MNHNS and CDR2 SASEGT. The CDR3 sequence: CASSLGGGPYGYTF. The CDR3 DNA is TGTGCCAGCAGTCTAGGGGGCGGACCCTATGGCTACACCTTC.

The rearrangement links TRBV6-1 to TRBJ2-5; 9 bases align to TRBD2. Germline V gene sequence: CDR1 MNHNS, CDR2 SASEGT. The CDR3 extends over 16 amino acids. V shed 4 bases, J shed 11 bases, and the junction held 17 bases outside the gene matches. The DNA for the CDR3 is TGTGCCAGCAGTGTCCCGGGACTAGCCGATTACAATGAGCAGTACTTC. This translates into CASSVPGLADYNEQYF.

CDR3 amino acids: CASRSTGTDTQYF. The CDR3 DNA is TGTGCCAGCAGAAGTACCGGAACAGATACGCAGTATTTT. This chain joins TRBV27 and TRBJ2-3, with unresolved D. CDR3 length equals 13 residues. Germline CDR1 MNHEY, CDR2 SMNVEV (reference sequence). Trimming stripped 6 bases from V and 3 bases from J, with 10 bases between.

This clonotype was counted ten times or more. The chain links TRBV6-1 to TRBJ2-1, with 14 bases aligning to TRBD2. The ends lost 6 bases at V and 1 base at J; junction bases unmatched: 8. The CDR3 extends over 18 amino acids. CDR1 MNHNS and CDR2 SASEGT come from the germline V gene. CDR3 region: CASSRSGLAGDSYNEQFF. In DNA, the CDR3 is TGTGCCAGCAGCAGGTCGGGACTAGCGGGGGATTCCTACAATGAGCAGTTCTTC.

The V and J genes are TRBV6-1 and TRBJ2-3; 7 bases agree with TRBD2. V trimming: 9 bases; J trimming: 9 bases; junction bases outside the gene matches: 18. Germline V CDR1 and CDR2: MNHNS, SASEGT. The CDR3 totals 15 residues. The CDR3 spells CARGLGAGDYETQYF. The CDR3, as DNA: TGTGCCAGGGGCCTAGGGGCGGGAGACTACGAGACGCAGTATTTT.

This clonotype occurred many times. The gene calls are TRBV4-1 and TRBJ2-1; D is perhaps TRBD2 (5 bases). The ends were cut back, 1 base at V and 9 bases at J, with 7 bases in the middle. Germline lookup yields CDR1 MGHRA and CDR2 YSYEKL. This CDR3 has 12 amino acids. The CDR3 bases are TGCGCCAGCAGCCAAGTACGGGGTGAGCAGTTCTTC. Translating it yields CASSQVRGEQFF.

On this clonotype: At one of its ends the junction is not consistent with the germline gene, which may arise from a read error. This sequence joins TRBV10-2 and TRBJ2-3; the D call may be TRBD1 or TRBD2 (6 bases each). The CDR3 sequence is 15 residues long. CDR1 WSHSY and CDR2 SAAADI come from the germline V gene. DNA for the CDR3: TGCGCCAGGGGCAAAGGGGGGCGTGACACAGAGACCCAGTACTTT. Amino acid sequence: CARGKGGRDTETQYF.

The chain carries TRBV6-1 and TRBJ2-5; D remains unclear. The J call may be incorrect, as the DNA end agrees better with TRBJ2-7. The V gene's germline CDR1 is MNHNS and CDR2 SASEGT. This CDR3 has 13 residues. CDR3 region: CASSNPPLYEQYF. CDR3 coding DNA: TGTGCCAGCAGCAACCCTCCCCTATACGAGCAGTACTTC.

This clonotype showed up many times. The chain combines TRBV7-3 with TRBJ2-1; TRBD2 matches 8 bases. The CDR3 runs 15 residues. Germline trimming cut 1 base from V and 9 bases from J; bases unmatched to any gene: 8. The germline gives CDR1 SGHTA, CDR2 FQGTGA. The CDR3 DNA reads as TGTGCCAGCAGCTTAAATGGACTAGCAGGAGGTGAGCAGTTCTTC. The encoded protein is CASSLNGLAGGEQFF.

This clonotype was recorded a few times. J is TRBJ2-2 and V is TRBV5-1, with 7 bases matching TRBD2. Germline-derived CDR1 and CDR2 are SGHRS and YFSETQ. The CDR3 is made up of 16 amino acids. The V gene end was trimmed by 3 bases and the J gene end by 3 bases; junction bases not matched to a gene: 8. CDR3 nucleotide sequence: TGCGCCAGCAGCTCAGGGCGGGAGTTCGACACCGGGGAGCTGTTTTTT. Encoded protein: CASSSGREFDTGELFF.

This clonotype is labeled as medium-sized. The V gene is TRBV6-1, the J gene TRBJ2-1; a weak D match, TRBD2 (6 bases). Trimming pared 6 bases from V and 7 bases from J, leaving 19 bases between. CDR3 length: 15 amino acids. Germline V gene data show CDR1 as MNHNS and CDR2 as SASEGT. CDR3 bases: TGTGCCAGCAGGAAAGGGACTCTCCGGTGGAATGAGCAGTTCTTC. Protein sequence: CASRKGTLRWNEQFF.